Shown below are 9 T cell receptor beta chains from a single sample sequenced in a study of blood T cell repertoires in COVID-19. TCRdb's copy holds only in-frame clones and misses some; the assay was immunoSEQ multiplex PCR. Of 110,000 or so clones in the sample, 81% were seen once. The sample comprised peripheral blood. Source of these receptors: a man older than 75 with acute or convalescent COVID-19.

The rearrangement links TRBV19 to TRBJ2-1; a weak D match, TRBD1 (6 bases). This CDR3 has 15 residues. Deletions cut 6 bases from V and 0 bases from J, with 12 bases between. Germline loops: CDR1 LNHDA, CDR2 SQIVND (reference sequence). This chain's CDR3 is CASRTGRGSYNEQFF. For the CDR3, the DNA is TGTGCCAGTAGGACCGGCAGGGGCTCCTACAATGAGCAGTTCTTC.

The genes are TRBV6-5 and TRBJ1-1; D may be TRBD1 (5 bases). CDR1 and CDR2 (germline): MNHEY, SVGAGI. CDR3 length equals 13 residues. V gave up 6 bases and J gave up 1 base, with 9 bases separating them. The CDR3 region is CASREGRNTEAFF. CDR3 bases: TGTGCCAGCAGGGAGGGGCGGAACACTGAAGCTTTCTTT.

The chain links TRBV6-5 to TRBJ2-4; TRBD1 matches 9 bases. Germline V lookup: CDR1 MNHEY, CDR2 SVGAGI. With 6 bases clipped from V and 4 bases from J, the junction kept 7 bases outside the gene matches. The CDR3 runs 15 residues. CDR3: CASSSGQGGKNIQYF. The DNA for the CDR3 is TGTGCCAGCAGCTCGGGACAGGGTGGGAAAAACATTCAGTACTTC.

The chain links TRBV3-1 (or the pseudogene TRBV3-2) to TRBJ1-5; D possibly corresponds to TRBD1 (6 bases). The germline V and J ends were trimmed by 1 base and 5 bases, with 12 bases remaining between them. Germline CDR1 is LGHDT and CDR2 is YNNKEL (reference sequence). This CDR3 has 15 residues. The CDR3 here is CASSQGPGAYQPQHF. DNA of the CDR3: TGTGCCAGCAGCCAAGGCCCAGGGGCCTATCAGCCCCAGCATTTT.

The rearrangement uses TRBV28 and TRBJ2-1; 11 bases line up with TRBD2. Germline lookup yields CDR1 MDHEN and CDR2 SYDVKM. The CDR3 runs 16 residues. V shed 1 base, J shed 8 bases, and the junction held 7 bases outside the gene matches. CDR3 loop: CASSLFARTSGHEQFF. The CDR3 DNA reads as TGTGCCAGCAGTTTATTCGCGAGGACTAGCGGGCATGAGCAGTTCTTC.

The V call is TRBV19, the J call TRBJ1-1; 8 bases match TRBD1. The CDR3 contains 16 residues. V lost 7 bases and J lost 0; bases outside the gene matches: 10. The germline gives CDR1 LNHDA, CDR2 SQIVND (reference sequence). The CDR3 coding sequence is TGTGCCAGTATCGGATCCGGGACAGGCGTGAACACTGAAGCTTTCTTT. It specifies CASIGSGTGVNTEAFF.

The J gene is TRBJ2-3, the V gene TRBV10-3; TRBD2 is a possible D gene (6 bases). Trimming took off 8 bases at V and 2 bases at J, with 23 bases between the two ends. This CDR3 has 17 residues. Germline CDR1 is ENHRY and CDR2 is SYGVKD. The CDR3 sequence is CAISRGYRKGLTDTQYF. CDR3 DNA sequence: TGTGCCATCTCACGGGGCTACAGGAAGGGACTCACAGATACGCAGTATTTT.

This sequence joins TRBV27 and TRBJ1-2; D is ambiguous. From germline, CDR1 is MNHEY and CDR2 SMNVEV (reference sequence). CDR3 length equals 13 residues. Trimming shortened V by 4 bases and J by 5 bases, and 11 bases separated the two germline ends. CDR3 amino acids: CASSSNSPYGYTF. The CDR3 bases are TGTGCCAGCAGTTCAAACAGCCCTTATGGCTACACCTTC.

V usage is TRBV3-1 (or the pseudogene TRBV3-2) and J usage is TRBJ1-6; D is ambiguous. V was clipped by 2 bases and J by 7 bases, with 9 bases between them. The CDR3 loop spans 14 amino acids. Looked up from germline, CDR1 is LGHDT and CDR2 is YNNKEL (reference sequence). Here the CDR3 reads CASSQRSRNSPLHF. In DNA, the CDR3 is TGTGCCAGCAGCCAAAGGAGTCGGAATTCACCCCTCCACTTT.